This is a list of T cell receptor beta chains from one sample in a study of blood T cell repertoires in COVID-19. Method: immunoSEQ multiplex PCR; TCRdb's copy keeps in-frame clones and lacks some. The sample comprises about 250,000 clones, about 83% of which are singletons, and roughly 5.7% rests with the top ten. The sample consisted of peripheral blood. These receptors came from a man older than 75 with acute or convalescent COVID-19. Both conserved end residues are part of each CDR3.

j_call | v_call | cdr3_aa
TRBJ1-2 | TRBV6-5 | CAGPRQAVSYGYTF
TRBJ2-4 | TRBV6-1 | CASSEAFFAGGGTKNIQYF
TRBJ2-1 | TRBV30 | CAWSVRTGGRNEQFF
TRBJ2-7 | TRBV27 | CASSSPGTINYEQYF
TRBJ1-2 | TRBV14 | CASSESLYYGYTF
TRBJ2-1 | TRBV6-6 | CASKKAQENVNEQFF
TRBJ2-1 | TRBV10-3 | CAISESGGAPEQFF
TRBJ1-2 | TRBV28 | CASSLEGAGYTF
TRBJ1-4 | TRBV3-1/TRBV3-2 | CASSQRTGTANEKLFF
TRBJ1-2 | TRBV3-1/TRBV3-2 | CASSQDNRANYGYTF
TRBJ1-3 | TRBV11-2 | CASSQGTERNTIYF
TRBJ2-2 | TRBV19 | CASSDGTGVTGELFF
TRBJ2-1 | TRBV19 | CASSISSGAYNEQFF
TRBJ1-2 | TRBV19 | CASSIDPQRSYGYTF
TRBJ2-1 | TRBV15 | CATAAGGTSGHNEQFF
TRBJ2-1 | TRBV6-5 | CASTTPLALHNEQFF
TRBJ2-1 | TRBV5-1 | CASSSRTGADEQFF
TRBJ1-5 | TRBV20-1 | CSASWEGSFSNQPQHF
TRBJ2-7 | TRBV11-2 | CASSLGTSGSIEQYF
TRBJ1-1 | TRBV7-2 | CASSLRAGDEAFF
TRBJ2-3 | TRBV29-1 | CSSGLAGGNTDTQYF
TRBJ2-5 | TRBV11-3 | CASSSGQKETQYF
TRBJ2-3 | TRBV18 | CASSPFLSLRTDTQYF
TRBJ1-1 | TRBV6-5 | CASRAWDRNTEAFF
TRBJ2-1 | TRBV5-6 | CASSLAERDNEQFF
TRBJ1-5 | TRBV19 | CASSDRSWGPQHF
TRBJ1-5 | TRBV5-5 | CASSIRSGTDNQPQHF
TRBJ2-3 | TRBV9 | CASSVAPLDTQYF
TRBJ2-7 | TRBV5-1 | CASSYTGTGVEQYF
TRBJ2-7 | TRBV4-1 | CASSHGGSGTATYEQYF
TRBJ2-7 | TRBV5-1 | CASRPPGGAGGHEQYF
TRBJ2-1 | TRBV19 | CASSGTVVYNEQFF
TRBJ2-7 | TRBV18 | CASSRLAGYEQYF
TRBJ2-3 | TRBV7-2 | CASSHRGQVSTDTQYF
TRBJ2-7 | TRBV5-1 | CASSLAPGVPYEQYF
TRBJ1-6 | TRBV15 | CATSRDRQGGSPLHF
TRBJ1-1 | TRBV5-1 | CASSPQTGAVSEAFF
TRBJ2-1 | TRBV28 | CASTPPFYNEQFF
TRBJ2-7 | TRBV3-1/TRBV3-2 | CASSPERGKDYEQYF
TRBJ2-7 | TRBV5-1 | CASSPEGLGSYEQYF
TRBJ2-1 | TRBV21-1 | CASSKSGRNRNEQFF
TRBJ2-7 | TRBV7-2 | CASSLSGTGGREQYF